This is a list of T cell receptor beta chains from one sample in a study of blood T cells in healthy people across ages. MiXCR, run by TCRdb on the 5' RACE reads, gives a single entry per CDR3 protein. The sample comprises about 560,000 distinct CDR3 sequences, about 27% of which are singletons, and approximately 3.6% rests with the top ten. This sample also appeared in a second study, on T cells of mothers and their children.

Source material: blood. These receptors were collected from a boy younger than 10 in good health. The CDR3 runs from the conserved cysteine through the conserved F or W. A D gene is named only where the DNA matches it firmly. Expanded clones are given a class, and other clones once, few, many or no size at all.

d_call,clone_size,v_call,j_call,cdr3_aa,cdr3_nt
-,many,TRBV10-3,TRBJ2-3,CAISERGSITDTQYF,TGTGCCATCAGTGAGAGGGGGAGTATCACAGATACGCAGTATTTT
TRBD2,-,TRBV12-3/TRBV12-4,TRBJ2-1,CASSLLGGNEQFF,TGTGCCAGCAGTTTGCTGGGGGGGAATGAGCAGTTCTTC
-,-,TRBV25-1,TRBJ1-3,CASSEKVRNTIYF,TGTGCCAGCAGTGAGAAGGTTAGAAACACCATATATTTT
TRBD1,-,TRBV6-1,TRBJ1-3,CASTTGRLGQLSGNTIYF,TGTGCCAGCACTACTGGGAGATTGGGACAGCTCTCTGGAAACACCATATATTTT
-,few,TRBV12-3/TRBV12-4,TRBJ2-5,CASSNGAQETQYF,TGTGCCAGCAGTAACGGAGCTCAAGAGACCCAGTACTTC
TRBD2,once,TRBV20-1,TRBJ2-1,CSAYLTSGVNNEQFF,TGCAGTGCCTACCTCACTAGCGGGGTGAACAATGAGCAGTTCTTC
-,-,TRBV20-1,TRBJ1-1,CSARVLNTEAFF,TGCAGTGCCAGGGTCCTGAACACTGAAGCTTTCTTT
-,few,TRBV20-1,TRBJ2-2,CSATGTSVYGEQFF,TGCAGTGCAACCGGGACTTCAGTCTACGGGGAGCAGTTTTTT
-,-,TRBV27,TRBJ1-5,CASSLGVQSQPQHF,TGTGCCAGCAGTTTAGGAGTCCAGAGTCAGCCCCAGCATTTT
-,few,TRBV10-3,TRBJ1-3,CAISEYRSDGNTIYF,TGTGCCATCAGTGAGTACAGGTCCGATGGAAACACCATATATTTT
TRBD1,-,TRBV30,TRBJ1-3,CAGTGAGNTIYF,TGTGCCGGGACAGGGGCTGGAAACACCATATATTTT
-,many,TRBV30,TRBJ2-5,CAWKRSQETQYF,TGTGCCTGGAAAAGGAGCCAAGAGACCCAGTACTTC
-,-,TRBV30,TRBJ1-2,CAWSVMAEPFYGYTF,TGTGCCTGGAGTGTAATGGCGGAGCCATTCTATGGCTACACCTTC
TRBD2,few,TRBV5-1,TRBJ2-7,CASSLGSGEGKQYF,TGCGCCAGCAGCTTGGGTAGCGGGGAAGGGAAGCAGTACTTC
TRBD2,-,TRBV4-3,TRBJ2-7,CASSQVGSGSYEQYF,TGCGCCAGCAGCCAAGTGGGTAGCGGGAGTTACGAGCAGTACTTC
TRBD2,-,TRBV7-7,TRBJ2-1,CASSLFPGGSLLPLSYNEQFF,TGTGCCAGCAGTTTGTTTCCTGGCGGGAGTCTTCTACCGCTCTCCTACAATGAGCAGTTCTTC
TRBD1,-,TRBV9,TRBJ2-2,CASSRQGAMNTGELFF,TGTGCCAGCAGCAGACAGGGGGCGATGAACACCGGGGAGCTGTTTTTT
-,-,TRBV12-3/TRBV12-4,TRBJ1-1,CASSLSGPEAFF,TGTGCCAGCAGTTTATCAGGGCCTGAAGCTTTCTTT
-,-,TRBV3-1,TRBJ1-5,CASSQTPGQPQHF,TGTGCCAGCAGCCAAACGCCCGGTCAGCCCCAGCATTTT
-,few,TRBV29-1,TRBJ2-5,CSAVRGGQETQYF,TGCAGCGCCGTTCGAGGCGGCCAAGAGACCCAGTACTTC
TRBD2,-,TRBV7-2,TRBJ2-3,CASSLDLAGGPDTQYF,TGTGCCAGCAGCTTAGATCTAGCGGGAGGGCCAGATACGCAGTATTTT
TRBD2,-,TRBV12-5,TRBJ2-5,CASGPRTSGGWETQYF,TGTGCTAGTGGTCCTAGGACTAGCGGGGGTTGGGAGACCCAGTACTTC
-,-,TRBV20-1,TRBJ2-5,CSAREANQETQYF,TGCAGTGCTAGGGAGGCAAACCAAGAGACCCAGTACTTC
TRBD1,few,TRBV20-1,TRBJ1-2,CSARDPTGQGYGYTF,TGCAGTGCTAGAGATCCCACGGGACAGGGTTATGGCTACACCTTC
TRBD1,few,TRBV7-2,TRBJ2-6,CASSRTGFGANVLTF,TGTGCCAGCAGCCGGACAGGGTTTGGGGCCAACGTCCTGACTTTC
-,few,TRBV15,TRBJ2-3,CATRGWGTDTQYF,TGTGCCACCAGAGGTTGGGGCACAGATACGCAGTATTTT
-,many,TRBV6-6,TRBJ2-4,CASSRPPAGAKNIQYF,TGTGCCAGCAGCCGACCTCCGGCGGGAGCCAAAAACATTCAGTACTTC
-,-,TRBV6-2/TRBV6-3,TRBJ2-4,CASSRPGRPRPSQNIQYF,TGTGCCAGCAGCAGGCCGGGACGCCCTCGCCCGTCCCAGAACATTCAGTACTTC
TRBD2,-,TRBV11-2,TRBJ2-3,CASSWGLAGITDTQYF,TGTGCCAGCAGCTGGGGACTAGCGGGGATCACAGATACGCAGTATTTT
-,-,TRBV5-1,TRBJ2-4,CASAPGYREDIQYF,TGCGCCAGCGCTCCGGGGTACAGGGAGGACATTCAGTACTTC
-,-,TRBV5-1,TRBJ2-5,CASSFWAGRKETQYF,TGCGCCAGCAGCTTCTGGGCAGGCAGAAAAGAGACCCAGTACTTC
-,few,TRBV11-2,TRBJ1-5,CASSSGWGGNQPQHF,TGTGCCAGCAGCTCCGGGTGGGGTGGCAATCAGCCCCAGCATTTT
TRBD1,few,TRBV20-1,TRBJ2-7,CSANNDRAKAYEQYF,TGCAGTGCCAACAACGACAGGGCTAAAGCCTACGAGCAGTACTTC
-,-,TRBV7-9,TRBJ1-4,CASSLPIAGEGNEKLFF,TGTGCCAGCAGCTTACCGATAGCTGGGGAGGGTAATGAAAAACTGTTTTTT
-,-,TRBV5-1,TRBJ1-2,CASSLPRAAGGYTF,TGCGCCAGCAGCTTGCCTCGGGCGGCGGGTGGCTACACCTTC
-,many,TRBV27,TRBJ1-1,CASTNRGQSGVAFF,TGTGCCAGCACCAATCGCGGACAGTCGGGGGTAGCTTTCTTT
-,-,TRBV29-1,TRBJ1-2,CSVLADNYGYTF,TGCAGCGTTCTCGCAGATAACTATGGCTACACCTTC
-,few,TRBV6-5,TRBJ1-1,CASSYLNLIREPKLVAETFF,TGTGCCAGCAGTTACCTTAATTTGATCCGGGAACCTAAATTAGTCGCTGAAACTTTCTTT
TRBD1,-,TRBV7-8,TRBJ2-2,CASSSPRGTARAGELFF,TGTGCCAGCAGCTCTCCCCGTGGGACAGCTCGGGCCGGGGAGCTGTTTTTT
TRBD2,-,TRBV10-3,TRBJ2-3,CAISESNAGGQTDTQYF,TGTGCCATCAGTGAGTCGAATGCGGGGGGGCAAACAGATACGCAGTATTTT